These 18 T cell receptor beta chains share one sample of origin, sequenced in a study of shared clonotypes between healthy human individuals. TCRdb's copy holds only in-frame clones and misses some; the assay was immunoSEQ multiplex PCR. This sample carries under 1 million clones, 80% to 95% of them seen once, and the ten largest clones take 24%. Naive CD8 populations comprised CD45RO-negative cells positively selected for CCR7, excluding terminally differentiated effector memory CD45RA+ cells. Source material: naive CD8+ T cells sorted from blood. These receptors originate from a man aged 25-45 years in good health.

The chain links TRBV7-3 to TRBJ2-2; TRBD2 matches 7 bases. The CDR3 spans 17 residues. With V trimmed by 2 bases and J by 0 bases, 6 bases remained unmatched. CDR1 SGHTA and CDR2 FQGTGA come from the germline V gene. The CDR3 loop reads CASSLGEGGPNTGELFF. The CDR3 nucleotides read TGTGCCAGCAGCTTAGGGGAGGGAGGGCCGAACACCGGGGAGCTGTTTTTT.

The rearrangement uses TRBV9 and TRBJ2-7; 9 bases line up with TRBD1. V was pared by 4 bases and J by 5 bases, with 10 bases of the junction left unmatched. CDR1 is SGDLS and CDR2 is YYNGEE in the germline V gene. The CDR3 spans 15 residues. The CDR3 nucleotides are TGTGCCAGCAGCTCCCCGGGACAGGGCATACACGAGCAGTACTTC. Translating it yields CASSSPGQGIHEQYF.

This chain connects TRBV29-1 to TRBJ2-7; D call uncertain. This CDR3 is 14 amino acids long. V lost 0 bases to trimming and J lost 1 base, with 10 bases between them. Germline V CDR1 and CDR2: SQVTM, ANQGSEA. CDR3 DNA: TGCAGCGTTGAAGATTCGCCTAATTCCTACGAGCAGTACTTC. Amino acid sequence: CSVEDSPNSYEQYF.

The rearrangement uses TRBV5-5 and TRBJ2-1; possible D gene TRBD2, 5 bases. Germline V lookup: CDR1 SGHKS, CDR2 YYEKEE (reference sequence). Trimming took off 0 bases at V and 8 bases at J, with 15 bases between the two ends. The CDR3 has 15 residues. This chain's CDR3 is CASSLAGRSGYEQFF. DNA for the CDR3: TGTGCCAGCAGCTTGGCCGGTCGGTCGGGGTATGAGCAGTTCTTC.

V usage is TRBV6-5 and J usage is TRBJ1-1; D unclear. Germline V gene data show CDR1 as MNHEY and CDR2 as SVGAGI. This CDR3 region has 15 residues. Trimming removed 3 bases at V and 4 bases at J, with 15 bases between. CDR3 loop: CASSYPGEGSTEAFF. The CDR3 DNA reads TGTGCCAGCAGTTATCCTGGTGAGGGTAGCACTGAAGCTTTCTTT.

CDR3 residues: CASSYGTGIDEQFF. CDR3 bases: TGTGCCAGCAGTTACGGGACAGGGATCGATGAGCAGTTCTTC. This sequence joins TRBV6-5 and TRBJ2-1, with 9 bases fitting TRBD1. V lost 2 bases, J lost 8 bases, and 4 bases stayed unmatched. The CDR3 length is 14 residues. Germline assignment: CDR1 MNHEY and CDR2 SVGAGI.

For the CDR3, the DNA is TGTGCCAGCAGTTTTCTACCCTTAGCTAGCGGGAGGGCCTCGGGTAACAATGAGCAGTTCTTC. Its translation is CASSFLPLASGRASGNNEQFF. This sequence joins TRBV27 and TRBJ2-1; 12 nucleotides match TRBD2. The CDR3 runs to 21 residues. The V gene end was trimmed by 3 bases and the J gene end by 5 bases; junction bases not matched to a gene: 20. Germline-derived CDR1 and CDR2 are MNHEY and SMNVEV (reference sequence).

This chain links TRBV6-5 with TRBJ2-2; D uncertain. The CDR3 length is 13 residues. Deletions cut 2 bases from V and 4 bases from J, with 5 bases between. The germline CDR1 and CDR2 sequences are MNHEY and SVGAGI. CDR3 nucleotide sequence: TGTGCCAGCAGTTACCTGAGCACCGGGGAGCTGTTTTTT. Protein product: CASSYLSTGELFF.

This chain connects TRBV4-1 to TRBJ2-1; tentative D call: TRBD2 (6 bases). Trimming shortened V by 1 base and J by 4 bases, and 14 bases separated the two germline ends. The CDR3 is made up of 16 amino acids. Germline-derived CDR1 and CDR2 are MGHRA and YSYEKL. The CDR3: CASSQGAGGTYNEQFF. As DNA, the CDR3 is TGCGCCAGCAGCCAAGGGGCTGGCGGGACTTACAATGAGCAGTTCTTC.

The V and J genes are TRBV10-3 and TRBJ2-3; 10 nucleotides agree with TRBD2. The CDR3 runs to 15 residues. Germline-derived CDR1 and CDR2 are ENHRY and SYGVKD. J lost 4 bases, V lost 0 bases, and 1 base had no gene match. The DNA for the CDR3 is TGTGCCATCAGTGAGTCGACTAGCGGGTCAGATACGCAGTATTTT. Its protein is CAISESTSGSDTQYF.

The chain combines TRBV6-6 with TRBJ1-1; no clear D. This CDR3 spans 15 amino acids. Trimming pared 2 bases from V and 4 bases from J, leaving 14 bases between. From germline, CDR1 is MNHNY and CDR2 SVGAGI (reference sequence). The CDR3 spells CASSYREGSVTEAFF. The CDR3 coding sequence is TGTGCCAGCAGTTACCGTGAAGGGTCCGTCACTGAAGCTTTCTTT.

The chain uses TRBV7-9 and TRBJ1-1, with D maybe TRBD1 (6 bases). V shed 3 bases and J shed 0 bases, with 14 bases lying between them. CDR1 SEHNR and CDR2 FQNEAQ come from the germline V gene (reference sequence). The length of the CDR3 is 16 residues. The CDR3 coding sequence is TGTGCCAGCAGCTTCTTAACCGGGACATTGAACACTGAAGCTTTCTTT. Translating gives CASSFLTGTLNTEAFF.

This clone has a single count. This chain connects TRBV7-9 to TRBJ2-1; 13 positions match TRBD2. Germline V lookup: CDR1 SEHNR, CDR2 FQNEAQ (reference sequence). The CDR3 spans 19 residues. V trimming: 5 bases; J trimming: 10 bases; junction bases outside the gene matches: 20. In DNA, the CDR3 is TGTGCCAGCAGCACAACTAGCGGGAGGGCCCCCCTCCTTACATGGGAGCAGTTCTTC. Translating it yields CASSTTSGRAPLLTWEQFF.

This chain joins TRBV7-8 and TRBJ2-5, with D possibly TRBD1 on 6 matching bases. V dropped 5 bases and J dropped 2 bases, with 18 bases sitting between them. The CDR3 is 16 residues long. Germline V lookup: CDR1 SGHVS, CDR2 FQNEAQ. The chain's CDR3 is CASSTYVGAEQETQYF. The CDR3 DNA sequence: TGTGCCAGCAGCACCTACGTGGGGGCCGAGCAAGAGACCCAGTACTTC.

This chain links TRBV27 with TRBJ2-7; 11 bases align to TRBD2. In germline, CDR1 is MNHEY, CDR2 SMNVEV (reference sequence). The trim removed 3 bases at V and 3 bases at J, leaving 25 bases unmatched. CDR3 length: 22 residues. The CDR3 nucleotides are TGTGCCAGCAGTTTCGTTCGGGCGGAACCGGGACTAGCGGACCTGGGGGTCTACGAGCAGTACTTC. It encodes CASSFVRAEPGLADLGVYEQYF.

The chain is built from TRBV2 and TRBJ2-2; possible D gene TRBD1, 6 bases. Germline V lookup: CDR1 SNHLY, CDR2 FYNNEI. The CDR3 extends over 14 amino acids. Trimming took 6 bases from V and 0 from J, leaving 8 bases between them. CDR3 residues: CASRGQTNTGELFF. CDR3 DNA sequence: TGTGCCAGCAGAGGACAGACGAACACCGGGGAGCTGTTTTTT. Combining the CDR3 with reference TRBV2 and TRBJ2-2 gives the whole variable domain EPEVTQTPSHQVTQMGQEVILRCVPISNHLYFYWYRQILGQKVEFLVSFYNNEISEKSEIFDDQFSVERPDGSNFTLKIRSTKLEDSAMYFCASRGQTNTGELFFGEGSRLTVL.

This chain joins TRBV27 and TRBJ1-1; 11 bases agree with TRBD1. The germline CDR1 and CDR2 sequences are MNHEY and SMNVEV (reference sequence). J lost 7 bases, V lost 6 bases, and 10 bases had no gene match. The CDR3 runs to 15 residues. The CDR3 is CASSLVRTGGVEAFF. CDR3 sequence (DNA): TGTGCCAGCAGCCTGGTCCGGACAGGGGGCGTTGAAGCTTTCTTT.

This chain uses TRBV28 with TRBJ2-2, with 8 bases lining up with TRBD2. This CDR3 is 16 amino acids long. Losses at the gene ends were 7 bases for V and 5 bases for J; bases not matched to a gene: 12. CDR1 and CDR2 (germline): MDHEN, SYDVKM. The CDR3 DNA reads as TGTGCCAGCACCTATAGCGGGACCCCGAGGACCGGGGAGCTGTTTTTT. It specifies CASTYSGTPRTGELFF. The variable domain in full, with the rest retrieved from reference TRBV28 and TRBJ2-2, is DVKVTQSSRYLVKRTGEKVFLECVQDMDHENMFWYRQDPGLGLRLIYFSYDVKMKEKGDIPEGYSVSREKKERFSLILESASTNQTSMYLCASTYSGTPRTGELFFGEGSRLTVL.